The sequence of this TCR beta chain was determined in a study of CD8 T cells in ankylosing spondylitis. Germline CDR1 reads SGHRS; CDR2 reads YFSETQ. J lost 8 bases, V lost 0 bases, and 9 bases had no gene match. The CDR3 is 16 amino acids. The study's findings and limits: The study looked at matched synovial fluid samples from ankylosing spondylitis patients. Disease-linked clones were reported to be significantly enriched there. Characteristic, it appeared, of ankylosing spondylitis blood was a TCR beta motif of several highly homologous variants. In reactive arthritis synovial fluid and blood, some motif variants had been reported before.

This clonotype has a count of ten or more. Antigen: not known. TCRdb re-called the 5' RACE reads through MiXCR, storing one row per CDR3 protein. Among about 150,000 distinct CDR3 sequences, about 7% were seen once, and the ten largest hold 9.5% to 15%. The chain couples TRBV5-1 to TRBJ2-2; 8 bases are shared with TRBD1. The TCR was taken from a female donor with ankylosing spondylitis or in good health (not recorded which). Sequencing was done on a sample of blood, either unsorted or a sorted T cell fraction (not recorded which). The CDR3 reads CASSLVPGGASGELFF. The CDR3 DNA reads as TGCGCCAGCAGCTTGGTCCCAGGGGGCGCGTCTGGGGAGCTGTTTTTT.